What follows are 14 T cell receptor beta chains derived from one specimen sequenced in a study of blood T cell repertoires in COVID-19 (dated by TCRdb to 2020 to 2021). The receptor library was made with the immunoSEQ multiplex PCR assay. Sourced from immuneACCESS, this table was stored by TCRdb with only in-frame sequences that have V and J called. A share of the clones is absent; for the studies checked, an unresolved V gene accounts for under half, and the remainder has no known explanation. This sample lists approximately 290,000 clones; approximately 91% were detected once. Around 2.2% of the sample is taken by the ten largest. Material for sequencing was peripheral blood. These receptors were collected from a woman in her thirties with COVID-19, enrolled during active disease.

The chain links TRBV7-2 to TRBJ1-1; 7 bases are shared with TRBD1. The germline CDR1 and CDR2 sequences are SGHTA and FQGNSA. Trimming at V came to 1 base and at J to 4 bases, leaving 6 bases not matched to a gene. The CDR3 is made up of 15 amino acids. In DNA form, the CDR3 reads TGTGCCAGCAGCTTAGTCTTTTCAGGGGGCACTGAAGCTTTCTTT. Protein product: CASSLVFSGGTEAFF.

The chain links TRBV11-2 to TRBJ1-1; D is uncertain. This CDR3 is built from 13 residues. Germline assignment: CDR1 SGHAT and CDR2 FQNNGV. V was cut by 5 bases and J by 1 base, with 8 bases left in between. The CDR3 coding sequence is TGTGCCAGCAGCCCGAGTTGGAACACTGAAGCTTTCTTT. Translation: CASSPSWNTEAFF.

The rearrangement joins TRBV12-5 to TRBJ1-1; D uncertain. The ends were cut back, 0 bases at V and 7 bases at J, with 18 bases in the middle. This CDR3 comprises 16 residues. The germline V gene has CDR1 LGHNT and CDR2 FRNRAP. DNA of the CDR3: TGTGCTAGTGGTTTGGTACAGTCTTGGGGAGTCGGTGAAGCTTTCTTT. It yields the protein CASGLVQSWGVGEAFF.

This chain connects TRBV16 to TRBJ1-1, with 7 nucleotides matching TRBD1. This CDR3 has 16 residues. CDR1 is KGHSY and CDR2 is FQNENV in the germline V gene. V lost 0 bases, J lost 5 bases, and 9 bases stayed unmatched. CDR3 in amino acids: CASSQSWQGGETEAFF. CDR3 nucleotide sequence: TGTGCCAGCAGCCAATCCTGGCAGGGGGGAGAGACTGAAGCTTTCTTT.

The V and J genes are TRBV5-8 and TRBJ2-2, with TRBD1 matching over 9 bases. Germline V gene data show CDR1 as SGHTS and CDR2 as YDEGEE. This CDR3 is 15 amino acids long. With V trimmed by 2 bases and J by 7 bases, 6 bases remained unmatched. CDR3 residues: CASSFRQGGIGELFF. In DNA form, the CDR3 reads TGTGCCAGCAGCTTTCGACAGGGGGGAATCGGGGAGCTGTTTTTT.

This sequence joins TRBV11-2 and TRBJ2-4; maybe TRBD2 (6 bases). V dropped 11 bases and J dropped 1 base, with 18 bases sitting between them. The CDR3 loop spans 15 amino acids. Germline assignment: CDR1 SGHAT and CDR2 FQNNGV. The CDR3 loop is CAGSGGSTAKNIQYF. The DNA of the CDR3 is TGTGCCGGATCCGGAGGGTCTACGGCCAAAAACATTCAGTACTTC.

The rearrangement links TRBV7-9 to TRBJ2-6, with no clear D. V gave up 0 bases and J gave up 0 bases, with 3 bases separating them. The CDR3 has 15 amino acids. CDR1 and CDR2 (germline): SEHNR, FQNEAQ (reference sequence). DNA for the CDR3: TGTGCCAGCAGCTTAGCCGTCTCTGGGGCCAACGTCCTGACTTTC. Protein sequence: CASSLAVSGANVLTF. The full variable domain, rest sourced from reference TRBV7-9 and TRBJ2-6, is DTGVSQNPRHKITKRGQNVTFRCDPISEHNRLYWYRQTLGQGPEFLTYFQNEAQLEKSRLLSDRFSAERPKGSFSTLEIQRTEQGDSAMYLCASSLAVSGANVLTFGAGSRLTVL.

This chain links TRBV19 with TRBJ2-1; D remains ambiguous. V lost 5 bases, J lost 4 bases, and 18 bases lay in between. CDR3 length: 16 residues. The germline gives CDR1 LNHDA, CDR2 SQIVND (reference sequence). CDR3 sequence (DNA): TGTGCCAGTAGTTTGGTAGGCAGCACTAAATACAATGAGCAGTTCTTC. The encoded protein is CASSLVGSTKYNEQFF.

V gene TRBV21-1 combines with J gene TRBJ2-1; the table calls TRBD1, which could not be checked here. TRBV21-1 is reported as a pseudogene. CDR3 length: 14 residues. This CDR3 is CASSTREWGNEQFF. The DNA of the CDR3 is TGTGCCAGCAGCACCAGGGAATGGGGCAATGAGCAGTTCTTC.

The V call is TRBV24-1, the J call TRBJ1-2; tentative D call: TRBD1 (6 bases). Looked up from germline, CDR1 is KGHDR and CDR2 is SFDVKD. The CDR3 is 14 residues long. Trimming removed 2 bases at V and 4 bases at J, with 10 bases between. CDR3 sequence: CATSDSGRGYGYTF. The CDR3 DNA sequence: TGTGCCACCAGTGATTCGGGCAGGGGCTATGGCTACACCTTC.

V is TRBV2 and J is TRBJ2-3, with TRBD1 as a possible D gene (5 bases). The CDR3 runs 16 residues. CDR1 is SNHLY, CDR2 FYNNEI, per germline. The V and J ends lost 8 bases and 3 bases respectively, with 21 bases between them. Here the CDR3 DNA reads TGTGCCAGCTATGGATCCCGGAGCAGGGCAACAGATACGCAGTATTTT. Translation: CASYGSRSRATDTQYF.

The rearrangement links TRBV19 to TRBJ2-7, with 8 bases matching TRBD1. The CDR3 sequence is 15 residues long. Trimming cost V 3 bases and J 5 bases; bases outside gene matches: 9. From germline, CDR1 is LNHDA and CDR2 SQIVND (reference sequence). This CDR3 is CASSIMRQGSNEQYF. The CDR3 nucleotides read TGTGCCAGTAGTATCATGCGACAGGGGTCCAACGAGCAGTACTTC.

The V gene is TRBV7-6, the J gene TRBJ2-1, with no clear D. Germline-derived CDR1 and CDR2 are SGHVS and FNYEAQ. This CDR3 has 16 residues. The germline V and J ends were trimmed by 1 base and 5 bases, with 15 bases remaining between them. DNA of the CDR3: TGTGCCAGCAGCTTAGGTGGCCTCCCCCCGCACAATGAGCAGTTCTTC. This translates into CASSLGGLPPHNEQFF.

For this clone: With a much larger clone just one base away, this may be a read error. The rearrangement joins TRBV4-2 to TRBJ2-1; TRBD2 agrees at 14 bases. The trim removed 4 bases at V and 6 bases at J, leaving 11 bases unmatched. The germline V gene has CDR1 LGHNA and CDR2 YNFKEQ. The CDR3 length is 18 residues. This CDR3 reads CASSPGGLAGELGNEQFF. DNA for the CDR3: TGTGCCAGCAGCCCCGGGGGACTAGCGGGAGAGTTAGGCAATGAGCAGTTCTTC.